The entry below describes one TCR beta chain. Its specificity is unknown. The germline V gene has CDR1 SGHRS and CDR2 YFSETQ. The CDR3 loop spans 14 amino acids. Trimming took off 4 bases at V and 0 bases at J, with 11 bases between the two ends. These data originate in a study of a mutant IDH1 vaccine in newly diagnosed glioma. Looking at the study overall: Pretreatment consisted of radiotherapy, temozolomide, or both, with most receiving both.

Sequenced by immunoSEQ multiplex PCR; TCRdb stores in-frame clones only, minus some. The repertoire has about 60,000 clones, about 87% of them found once; the top ten carry approximately 12%. The time point is: week 23, last vaccination. The content of each vaccine dose was 300 ug of mutant IDH1 20-mer peptide, and topical imiquimod accompanied it. This clonotype was obtained from a man between 18 and 29 years old with glioma. V and J are TRBV5-1 and TRBJ2-7; D is perhaps TRBD1 (6 bases). Sequencing was performed on PBMCs, taken from a glioma patient whose treatment included an IDH1 peptide vaccine. The CDR3 spells CASSDQGSSYEQYF. The CDR3, as DNA: TGCGCCAGCAGCGATCAGGGGAGCTCCTACGAGCAGTACTTC. The variable domain in full, completed from reference TRBV5-1 and TRBJ2-7, reads KAGVTQTPRYLIKTRGQQVTLSCSPISGHRSVSWYQQTPGQGLQFLFEYFSETQRNKGNFPGRFSGRQFSNSRSEMNVSTLELGDSALYLCASSDQGSSYEQYFGPGTRLTVT.